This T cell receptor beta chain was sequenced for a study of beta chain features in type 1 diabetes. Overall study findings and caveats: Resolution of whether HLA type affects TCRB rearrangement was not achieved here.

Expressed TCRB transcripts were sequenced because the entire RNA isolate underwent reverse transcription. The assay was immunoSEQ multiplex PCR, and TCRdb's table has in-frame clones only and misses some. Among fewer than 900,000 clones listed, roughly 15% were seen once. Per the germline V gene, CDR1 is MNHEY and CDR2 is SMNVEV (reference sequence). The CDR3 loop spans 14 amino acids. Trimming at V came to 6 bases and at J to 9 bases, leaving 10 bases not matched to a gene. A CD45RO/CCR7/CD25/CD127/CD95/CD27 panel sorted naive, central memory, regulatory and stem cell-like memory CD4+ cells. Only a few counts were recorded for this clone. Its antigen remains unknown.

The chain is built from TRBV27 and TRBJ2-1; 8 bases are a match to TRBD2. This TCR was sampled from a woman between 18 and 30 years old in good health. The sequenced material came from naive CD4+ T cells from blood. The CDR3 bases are TGTGCCAGCAGGACTAGCGTACTATTTGGTGAGCAGTTCTTC. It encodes CASRTSVLFGEQFF.